This is a list of T cell receptor beta chains from one sample in a study of blood T cell repertoires in COVID-19. Produced via immunoSEQ multiplex PCR; TCRdb's table is partial and in-frame only. The sample yields approximately 230,000 clones, around 83% seen once. Sequenced material: peripheral blood. The receptors here all came from a man older than 75 with acute or convalescent COVID-19. Each CDR3 is given with its conserved first and last residue. The D gene is left open where the match is weak. Size values are once, few and many counts, or a class for expanded clones, and some rows have none.

d_call	v_call	cdr3_length	j_call	clone_size	cdr3_aa	cdr3_nt
-	TRBV19	12	TRBJ1-5	-	CASSFVRQPQHF	TGTGCCAGTAGTTTCGTTCGGCAGCCCCAGCATTTT
-	TRBV12-5	14	TRBJ2-7	-	CASGFGQGPYEQYF	TGTGCTAGTGGTTTCGGGCAGGGGCCCTACGAGCAGTACTTC
-	TRBV30	15	TRBJ2-2	-	CAWSLGRRDTGELFF	TGTGCCTGGAGCCTCGGTAGGAGGGACACCGGGGAGCTGTTTTTT
-	TRBV24-1	16	TRBJ2-6	once	CATSDPQYSGANVLTF	TGTGCCACCAGTGATCCGCAGTACTCTGGGGCCAACGTCCTGACTTTC
TRBD1	TRBV18	14	TRBJ2-7	-	CASSLGQGAYEQYF	TGTGCCAGCTCACTCGGACAGGGGGCCTACGAGCAGTACTTC
TRBD2	TRBV5-4	17	TRBJ2-2	once	CASSRRLAGLNTGELFF	TGTGCCAGCAGCCGGAGACTAGCGGGGCTAAACACCGGGGAGCTGTTTTTT
TRBD1	TRBV6-5	14	TRBJ2-7	-	CASSSDRVVYEQYF	TGTGCCAGCAGTTCCGACAGGGTGGTATACGAGCAGTACTTC
TRBD1	TRBV10-2	16	TRBJ1-5	-	CASSALDRGYNQPQHF	TGCGCCAGCAGCGCCCTTGACAGGGGGTACAATCAGCCCCAGCATTTT
TRBD1	TRBV7-2	16	TRBJ1-4	once	CASSLGDRVIGEKLFF	TGTGCCAGCAGCTTAGGGGACAGGGTTATCGGTGAAAAACTGTTTTTT
TRBD2	TRBV5-1	16	TRBJ2-3	-	CASSQTSGVVRDTQYF	TGCGCCAGCAGCCAAACTAGCGGGGTTGTCAGAGATACGCAGTATTTT
TRBD2	TRBV6-1	14	TRBJ2-7	-	CASSAGGPPYEQYF	TGTGCCAGCAGTGCGGGGGGGCCCCCCTACGAGCAGTACTTC
-	TRBV18	12	TRBJ2-3	few	CASSLAKGDGVF	TGTGCCAGCTCACTCGCCAAGGGGGACGGGGTATTT
TRBD2	TRBV24-1	16	TRBJ2-5	-	CATSDRSGSLKETQYF	TGTGCCACCAGTGACCGCAGCGGGAGTCTGAAAGAGACCCAGTACTTC
TRBD1	TRBV10-3	18	TRBJ2-2	-	CAISEWVGQGGDTGELFF	TGTGCCATCAGTGAGTGGGTGGGACAGGGGGGCGACACCGGGGAGCTGTTTTTT
TRBD2	TRBV7-2	16	TRBJ2-7	-	CASSLGGTSGSYEQYF	TGTGCCAGCAGCTTAGGGGGGACTAGCGGGAGCTACGAGCAGTACTTC
-	TRBV6-2/TRBV6-3	16	TRBJ2-2	-	CASSYVVAGYTGELFF	TGTGCCAGCAGTTACGTAGTCGCGGGTTACACCGGGGAGCTGTTTTTT
-	TRBV19	14	TRBJ1-1	once	CASRLRGLGTEAFF	TGTGCCAGTAGGCTGAGGGGGTTGGGCACTGAAGCTTTCTTT
TRBD1	TRBV7-8	14	TRBJ1-1	-	CASSRDRASTEAFF	TGTGCCAGCAGCCGGGACAGGGCGAGCACTGAAGCTTTCTTT
-	TRBV20-1	12	TRBJ1-1	-	CSASWGRSEAFF	TGCAGTGCTAGTTGGGGGCGGAGTGAAGCTTTCTTT
TRBD1	TRBV5-5	17	TRBJ2-4	-	CASSFPDRGLTKNIQYF	TGTGCCAGCAGCTTCCCTGACAGGGGGCTGACCAAAAACATTCAGTACTTC
TRBD1	TRBV27	15	TRBJ1-1	-	CASSSFQGAHTEAFF	TGTGCCAGCAGTTCCTTCCAGGGGGCACACACTGAAGCTTTCTTT
TRBD1	TRBV7-2	14	TRBJ2-1	-	CASSFRQGYNEQFF	TGTGCCAGCAGCTTTCGACAGGGGTACAATGAGCAGTTCTTC
TRBD2	TRBV24-1	16	TRBJ2-3	few	CATSDWTSGIADTQYF	TGTGCCACCAGTGATTGGACTAGCGGGATCGCGGACACGCAGTATTTT
-	TRBV24-1	16	TRBJ2-5	-	CATSDPTGIHKGTQYF	TGTGCCACCAGTGACCCGACAGGCATTCACAAGGGGACCCAGTACTTC
-	TRBV27	14	TRBJ1-5	-	CASSLSSLNQPQHF	TGTGCCAGCAGTTTATCGAGCCTAAATCAGCCCCAGCATTTT
-	TRBV7-3	14	TRBJ2-7	-	CASSTNGGVGEQYF	TGTGCCAGCAGCACCAACGGCGGGGTCGGAGAGCAGTACTTC
TRBD2	TRBV28	15	TRBJ2-1	-	CASSLWAGGHHEQFF	TGTGCCAGCAGTTTGTGGGCGGGGGGGCACCATGAGCAGTTCTTC
-	TRBV13	15	TRBJ2-2	-	CASSFDRTNTGELFF	TGTGCCAGCAGCTTCGACAGGACGAACACCGGGGAGCTGTTTTTT
-	TRBV5-6	16	TRBJ2-3	once	CASSSYRVLLTDTQYF	TGTGCCAGCAGCTCTTACAGGGTGCTACTCACAGATACGCAGTATTTT
-	TRBV5-1	14	TRBJ1-2	-	CASSLDRAAAGYTF	TGCGCCAGCAGCTTGGACAGGGCAGCCGCTGGCTACACCTTC
-	TRBV6-6	17	TRBJ1-2	-	CASSPLASGVGNYGYTF	TGTGCCAGCAGTCCACTCGCGTCGGGGGTGGGAAACTATGGCTACACCTTC
TRBD1	TRBV15	15	TRBJ1-6	once	CATSRIRTGYSPLHF	TGTGCCACCAGCAGAATCCGGACAGGGTATTCACCCCTCCACTTT
TRBD1	TRBV19	17	TRBJ1-5	-	CASSPRDRGSGNQPQHF	TGTGCCAGTAGCCCTCGGGACAGGGGCTCGGGCAATCAGCCCCAGCATTTT
-	TRBV19	15	TRBJ1-5	-	CAVREAGRGDQPQHF	TGTGCCGTAAGGGAAGCAGGCAGGGGCGATCAGCCCCAGCATTTT
TRBD1	TRBV5-4	13	TRBJ1-2	-	CASSQWTGYGYTF	TGTGCCAGCAGCCAATGGACAGGCTATGGCTACACCTTC
TRBD1	TRBV10-1	14	TRBJ2-7	-	CASSPRTGAYEQYF	TGCGCCAGCAGTCCCCGGACAGGGGCCTACGAGCAGTACTTC
-	TRBV9	14	TRBJ1-6	-	CASSAGTTGSPLHF	TGTGCCAGCAGCGCTGGGACAACGGGTTCACCCCTCCACTTT
-	TRBV6-1	14	TRBJ1-1	-	CASSDGFGNTEAFF	TGTGCCAGCAGTGACGGGTTTGGCAACACTGAAGCTTTCTTT
-	TRBV6-5	14	TRBJ1-5	few	CASRTGDTHQPQHF	TGTGCCAGCAGAACCGGGGACACTCATCAGCCCCAGCATTTT
-	TRBV6-1	13	TRBJ1-2	-	CASSEAGNYGYTF	TGTGCCAGCAGTGAGGCAGGCAACTATGGCTACACCTTC
TRBD2	TRBV7-8	19	TRBJ2-6	once	CASSLITSGGASGANVLTF	TGTGCCAGCAGCTTAATAACTAGCGGGGGGGCCTCTGGGGCCAACGTCCTGACTTTC
TRBD1	TRBV7-9	13	TRBJ1-5	-	CASRRNAGGQEHF	TGTGCCAGCAGACGTAACGCGGGAGGACAGGAGCATTTT
-	TRBV11-1	15	TRBJ2-7	-	CASSFRRDIRGEQYF	TGTGCCAGCAGCTTTCGCCGGGACATTCGCGGCGAGCAGTACTTC
TRBD1	TRBV7-3	17	TRBJ2-2	-	CASSRRPTGRNTGELFF	TGTGCCAGCAGCCGTCGACCGACAGGGCGGAACACCGGGGAGCTGTTTTTT
TRBD1	TRBV4-1	17	TRBJ1-2	-	CASSQGILTGRAGGYTF	TGCGCCAGCAGCCAGGGGATCCTGACAGGGCGCGCAGGTGGCTACACCTTC
TRBD1	TRBV5-6	18	TRBJ2-7	-	CASSPLTDRGSLSYEQYF	TGTGCCAGCAGCCCTTTGACGGACAGGGGTTCCCTCTCCTACGAGCAGTACTTC
TRBD1	TRBV4-2	15	TRBJ2-2	few	CASSRGQGYTGELFF	TGTGCCAGCAGCCGGGGACAGGGGTACACCGGGGAGCTGTTTTTT
TRBD2	TRBV6-5	14	TRBJ2-7	-	CASSPISGNYEQYF	TGTGCCAGCAGTCCTATTAGCGGGAACTACGAGCAGTACTTC
TRBD1	TRBV27	15	TRBJ1-2	-	CASSPRTGGFYGYTF	TGTGCCAGCAGTCCCCGGACAGGGGGTTTCTATGGCTACACCTTC
TRBD1	TRBV19	14	TRBJ2-4	-	CASSPLGQGNIQYF	TGTGCCAGTAGTCCTCTGGGACAGGGTAACATTCAGTACTTC
TRBD1	TRBV5-6	17	TRBJ1-3	once	CASSLFPGTDSGNTIYF	TGTGCCAGCAGCTTATTTCCCGGGACAGACTCTGGAAACACCATATATTTT
TRBD1	TRBV28	12	TRBJ1-4	-	CACQGVSGKLFF	TGTGCCTGTCAGGGGGTGAGTGGAAAACTGTTTTTT
TRBD1	TRBV9	14	TRBJ2-2	-	CASSSGTDGGELFF	TGTGCCAGCAGCTCCGGGACAGATGGCGGGGAGCTGTTTTTT